Following are 18 T cell receptor beta chains from one sample sequenced in a study of OX40 agonist ivuxolimab in advanced cancers. Libraries were prepared by immunoSEQ multiplex PCR; TCRdb keeps only in-frame clonotypes and omits some of them. The data contain 25,000 to 35,000 clones, approximately 84% of them seen just once; the ten biggest clones take up 22%. The material sequenced was CD4+ or CD8+ T cells sorted from blood, taken in a trial of the OX40 agonist ivuxolimab. Source of these receptors: an adult with an advanced solid tumor such as melanoma, head and neck, liver or kidney cancer.

This rearrangement joins TRBV28 to TRBJ1-5; 9 nucleotides align to TRBD1. V shed 4 bases and J 4 bases; nucleotides not matched to a gene: 5. There are 15 residues in the CDR3. CDR1 is MDHEN and CDR2 is SYDVKM in the germline V gene. The CDR3 coding sequence is TGTGCCAGCAGTTACACAGGGGGCGTAAATCAGCCCCAGCATTTT. Translating it yields CASSYTGGVNQPQHF.

This clone came up a few times. This chain uses TRBV4-3 with TRBJ1-2, with 12 bases fitting TRBD1. Per the germline V gene, CDR1 is LGHNA and CDR2 is YSLEER. The CDR3 sequence is 16 residues long. Trimming at V came to 4 bases and at J to 7 bases, leaving 10 bases not matched to a gene. CDR3 nucleotide sequence: TGCGCCAGCAGCCTAGAGGTGGGACAGGGGGCGCCTGGCTACACCTTC. It is translated as CASSLEVGQGAPGYTF.

CDR3 region: CSVGRGQVAFF. In DNA form, the CDR3 reads TGCAGCGTTGGGAGGGGGCAGGTAGCTTTCTTT. The V and J genes are TRBV29-1 and TRBJ1-1, with TRBD1 identical over 7 bases. V lost 4 bases, J lost 10 bases, and 6 bases stayed unmatched. The CDR3 contains 11 residues. Germline values: CDR1 SQVTM, CDR2 ANQGSEA.

The rearrangement uses TRBV28 and TRBJ2-3; tentatively, D is TRBD2 (6 bases). From germline, CDR1 is MDHEN and CDR2 SYDVKM. With 3 bases removed from V and 3 bases from J, the gap between germline ends came to 13 bases. There are 15 residues in the CDR3. DNA of the CDR3: TGTGCCAGCAGTTTCGCGGGGCCCTCAACAGATACGCAGTATTTT. Protein sequence: CASSFAGPSTDTQYF.

V gene TRBV29-1 combines with J gene TRBJ1-2; D uncertain. The ends were cut back, 5 bases at V and 0 bases at J, with 7 bases in the middle. The CDR3 is made up of 12 amino acids. CDR1 and CDR2 from the germline V gene are SQVTM and ANQGSEA. The CDR3 nucleotides read TGCAGCGTTCCGATATCTAACTATGGCTACACCTTC. Encoded protein: CSVPISNYGYTF.

This chain links TRBV7-2 with TRBJ2-1; TRBD2 agrees at 10 bases. Germline V gives CDR1 SGHTA, CDR2 FQGNSA. V trimming: 5 bases; J trimming: 5 bases; junction bases outside the gene matches: 3. The CDR3 spans 14 residues. The CDR3 nucleotides are TGTGCCAGCAGCCCTGGACTAGCGGACAATGAGCAGTTCTTC. It translates to CASSPGLADNEQFF.

This clone was counted a few times. The chain couples TRBV5-6 to TRBJ2-5, with TRBD2 matching over 8 bases. From germline, CDR1 is SGHDT and CDR2 YYEEEE. Trimming took 0 bases from V and 4 from J; bases not matched to a gene: 11. CDR3 size: 17 residues. The DNA for the CDR3 is TGTGCCAGCAGCTTGGGACTAAGCGGGAGTTCTGGAGAGACCCAGTACTTC. Amino acid sequence: CASSLGLSGSSGETQYF.

The rearrangement joins TRBV19 to TRBJ1-1; weak D call: TRBD1 (5 bases). The V end was cut by 0 bases, the J end by 6 bases, with 20 bases between. This CDR3 spans 17 amino acids. The germline gives CDR1 LNHDA, CDR2 SQIVND (reference sequence). CDR3 DNA sequence: TGTGCCAGTAGTATAGACCGGGGGAACGGGCTAAGAGCTGAAGCTTTCTTT. Translated, it gives CASSIDRGNGLRAEAFF. The full variable domain, completed using reference TRBV19 and TRBJ1-1, is DGGITQSPKYLFRKEGQNVTLSCEQNLNHDAMYWYRQDPGQGLRLIYYSQIVNDFQKGDIAEGYSVSREKKESFPLTVTSAQKNPTAFYLCASSIDRGNGLRAEAFFGQGTRLTVV.

The chain joins TRBV2 to TRBJ1-5; no reliable D call. The CDR3 runs to 13 residues. In germline, CDR1 is SNHLY, CDR2 FYNNEI. V gave up 5 bases and J gave up 7 bases, with 12 bases separating them. The CDR3 reads CASSRREGQPQHF. The CDR3 nucleotides read TGTGCCAGCAGTAGAAGGGAAGGCCAGCCCCAGCATTTT.

This sequence joins TRBV27 and TRBJ1-5, with D possibly TRBD1 on 5 matching bases. The CDR3 contains 14 residues. CDR1 is MNHEY, CDR2 SMNVEV, per germline (reference sequence). V lost 10 bases and J lost 5, with 18 bases in between. CDR3 protein: CATGAESLDQPQHF. The CDR3 DNA reads TGTGCCACCGGGGCTGAGTCGTTAGATCAGCCCCAGCATTTT.

Of note for this clone: At one boundary the junction diverges from the germline segment, which might be a read error. Other DNA variants within this sample encode the same CDR3. The chain carries TRBV11-2 and TRBJ2-7; D possibly uses TRBD1 or TRBD2 (5 bases each). Germline assignment: CDR1 SGHAT and CDR2 FQNNGV. The CDR3 totals 11 residues. The CDR3 nucleotides read TGTGCCAGCAGCTCCAGGCAGGGACGGGACTTC. This sequence encodes CASSSRQGRDF. The entire variable domain, with the rest obtained from reference TRBV11-2 and TRBJ2-7, is as follows: EAGVAQSPRYKIIEKRQSVAFWCNPISGHATLYWYQQILGQGPKLLIQFQNNGVVDDSQLPKDRFSAERLKGVDSTLKIQPAKLEDSAVYLCASSSRQGRDFGPGTRLTVT.

This rearrangement joins TRBV13 to TRBJ2-7; possibly TRBD2 for D (6 bases). This CDR3 contains 17 residues. Germline V gene sequence: CDR1 PRHDT, CDR2 FYEKMQ (reference sequence). Trimming shortened V by 0 bases and J by 0 bases, and 15 bases separated the two germline ends. CDR3 DNA: TGTGCCAGCAGCTTAGGGTCGGAGGGACTGAACTCCTACGAGCAGTACTTC. This sequence encodes CASSLGSEGLNSYEQYF.

This chain connects TRBV28 to TRBJ2-7; the D gene is possibly TRBD1 (5 bases). V was trimmed by 5 bases and J by 4 bases, leaving 21 bases between them. Germline CDR1 reads MDHEN; CDR2 reads SYDVKM. The CDR3 covers 16 residues. This chain's CDR3 is CASSGDRKGWVYEQYF. The DNA for the CDR3 is TGTGCCAGCAGTGGGGATCGCAAGGGGTGGGTTTACGAGCAGTACTTC.

This clone was observed a few times. The J gene is TRBJ2-2, the V gene TRBV6-4; 8 bases line up with TRBD2. Unmatched junction bases numbered 5, after V lost 5 bases and J lost 3 bases. The CDR3 sequence is 15 residues long. Germline CDR1 and CDR2: MRHNA and SNTAGT. This CDR3 reads CASSPGTRDTGELFF. In nucleotides, the CDR3 is TGTGCCAGCAGTCCCGGGACTAGGGACACCGGGGAGCTGTTTTTT.

This chain joins TRBV4-1 and TRBJ1-5; 7 bases are shared with TRBD1. With V trimmed by 4 bases and J by 7 bases, 7 bases remained unmatched. Germline CDR1 reads MGHRA; CDR2 reads YSYEKL. There are 14 residues in the CDR3. This chain's CDR3 is CASSPDRAGQPQHF. The CDR3 bases are TGCGCCAGCAGCCCCGACAGGGCTGGCCAGCCCCAGCATTTT.

This clone has only a few counts. The chain recombines TRBV5-4 with TRBJ1-2; D is unclear. The CDR3 has 16 residues. Germline V CDR1 and CDR2: SGHNT, YYREEE (reference sequence). V lost 0 bases, J lost 1 base, and 13 bases lay in between. The CDR3 DNA reads as TGTGCCAGCAGCTTGGAAACAGCCGGGGTTAACTATGGCTACACCTTC. Protein sequence: CASSLETAGVNYGYTF.

The V gene is TRBV5-1, the J gene TRBJ2-7; 9 positions match TRBD2. The trim removed 3 bases at V and 4 bases at J, leaving 11 bases unmatched. The CDR3 totals 16 residues. From germline, CDR1 is SGHRS and CDR2 YFSETQ. The CDR3 nucleotides are TGCGCCAGCAGCTCGATTGGCAAGCGGGGGGCGTACGAGCAGTACTTC. It specifies CASSSIGKRGAYEQYF.

The V call is TRBV19, the J call TRBJ1-1; D remains ambiguous. The CDR3 totals 13 residues. V was cut by 6 bases and J by 0 bases, with 8 bases left in between. Germline V gene lookup returns CDR1 LNHDA and CDR2 SQIVND (reference sequence). Written as DNA, the CDR3 is TGTGCCAGTAGGACCTCCTTGAACACTGAAGCTTTCTTT. Protein sequence: CASRTSLNTEAFF.